The clone carrying this T cell receptor beta chain was seen a few times. Its matching antigen is unknown. V was shortened by 6 bases and J by 4 bases, with 17 bases between the two germline ends. The CDR3 has 15 residues. The germline V gene encodes CDR1 KGHSH and CDR2 LQKENI. The entry originates in a study of beta chain features in type 1 diabetes. Broader study findings: Fewer insertions but more deletions were seen at VDJ junctions in type 1 diabetes patients. Moderately but significantly shorter TCRB CDR3s were found in Type 1 diabetes patients in all four CD4+ subsets. Within patients, naive, central memory and Treg TCRB repertoires seemed more similar than within healthy donors. A definitive answer on HLA type influencing TCRB rearrangement was not reached here.

Every isolated RNA sample was fully reverse transcribed, so sequencing captured expressed TCRB transcripts. TCRdb's copy holds only in-frame clones and misses some; the assay was immunoSEQ multiplex PCR. The sample includes 130,000 or so clones, around 9% of them seen just once. The chain employs TRBV18 and TRBJ2-3; D might be TRBD1 (6 bases). This clonotype was obtained from a man younger than 40 with type 1 diabetes. The sequenced material came from central memory CD4+ T cells from blood. The CDR3 sequence is CASSRPQGVADTQYF. Written as DNA, the CDR3 is TGTGCCAGCTCCCGGCCACAGGGTGTGGCAGATACGCAGTATTTT.